This entry lists 32 T cell receptor beta chains sequenced from one sample in a study of T cell changes during pregnancy in multiple sclerosis. Method: immunoSEQ multiplex PCR; TCRdb's copy keeps in-frame clones and lacks some. The table has about 99,000 clones, approximately 93% seen once; the top ten hold 0.99%. Sequencing was performed on peripheral blood, taken after pregnancy. The receptors shown here come from a female donor with multiple sclerosis, enrolled in a pregnancy study.

The V gene is TRBV28, the J gene TRBJ2-7; a weak D match, TRBD1 (6 bases). V was clipped by 3 bases and J by 7 bases, with 16 bases between them. This CDR3 contains 14 residues. Germline assignment: CDR1 MDHEN and CDR2 SYDVKM. DNA for the CDR3: TGTGCCAGCAGTTTCGGACAGAGACCAGATGAGCAGTACTTC. It codes for CASSFGQRPDEQYF.

The genes are TRBV6-1 and TRBJ2-7; 9 nucleotides line up with TRBD2. Trimming cost V 4 bases and J 7 bases; bases outside gene matches: 11. Germline V lookup: CDR1 MNHNS, CDR2 SASEGT. The CDR3 contains 15 residues. The CDR3 loop reads CASSGAGGPLREQYF. The CDR3 nucleotides are TGTGCCAGCAGTGGGGCGGGAGGGCCCCTGAGGGAGCAGTACTTC.

V gene TRBV14 combines with J gene TRBJ2-1, with 7 bases fitting TRBD2. The V gene end was trimmed by 3 bases and the J gene end by 7 bases; junction bases not matched to a gene: 6. This CDR3 comprises 14 residues. Germline CDR1 reads SGHDN; CDR2 reads FVKESK. The CDR3 DNA is TGTGCCAGCAGCCAGTGGGAGGGACGAAATGAGCAGTTCTTC. Its translation is CASSQWEGRNEQFF.

In nucleotides, the CDR3 is TGTGCCAGCAGTCACAGGGGGCTTGCCTACAATGAGCAGTTCTTC. This translates into CASSHRGLAYNEQFF. The rearrangement uses TRBV2 and TRBJ2-1, with 9 bases lining up with TRBD1. The germline V gene has CDR1 SNHLY and CDR2 FYNNEI. CDR3 size: 15 residues. V dropped 5 bases and J dropped 2; count of bases not matched to a gene: 4.

The chain carries TRBV18 and TRBJ1-2; TRBD1 matches at 8 bases. This CDR3 has 14 residues. Germline assignment: CDR1 KGHSH and CDR2 LQKENI. After removal of 6 bases from V and 7 bases from J, the junction contained 10 bases not matched to a gene. The CDR3 sequence: CASSQLDRDGGYTF. CDR3 sequence (DNA): TGTGCCAGCTCCCAATTGGACAGGGATGGTGGCTACACCTTC.

V gene TRBV5-1 combines with J gene TRBJ2-2, with 9 positions matching TRBD1. V was clipped by 1 base and J by 6 bases; unmatched bases: 7. The CDR3 runs 16 residues. Germline CDR1 and CDR2: SGHRS and YFSETQ. This CDR3 is CASSLLGQGGPGELFF. As DNA, the CDR3 is TGCGCCAGCAGCTTGTTGGGACAGGGCGGCCCCGGGGAGCTGTTTTTT.

The chain is built from TRBV2 and TRBJ2-7; a possible D gene is TRBD2 (7 bases). Per germline, CDR1 SNHLY and CDR2 FYNNEI. V dropped 6 bases and J dropped 5 bases, with 20 bases sitting between them. The CDR3 spans 15 residues. The CDR3, as DNA: TGTGCCAGCAGGGGGGGGCTCGAGTCTCACCACGAGCAGTACTTC. Translated: CASRGGLESHHEQYF.

This clone appeared once. The rearrangement uses TRBV15 and TRBJ2-2, with 8 bases that match TRBD2. This CDR3 region has 16 residues. The V gene's germline CDR1 is LNHNV and CDR2 YYDKDF (reference sequence). V shed 0 bases and J 3 bases; nucleotides not matched to a gene: 3. The CDR3 DNA sequence: TGTGCCACCAGCAGAGATCCGGGGGGGCACACCGGGGAGCTGTTTTTT. It yields the protein CATSRDPGGHTGELFF.

This chain connects TRBV7-9 to TRBJ1-1; 7 bases are shared with TRBD1. The CDR3 runs to 13 residues. The V gene end was trimmed by 1 base and the J gene end by 10 bases; junction bases not matched to a gene: 6. CDR1 is SEHNR and CDR2 is FQNEAQ in the germline V gene (reference sequence). The DNA for the CDR3 is TGTGCCAGCAGCTTAGGACAGGGTATCGGAGCTTTCTTT. This encodes CASSLGQGIGAFF.

The chain carries TRBV11-2 and TRBJ2-5, with 9 bases identical to TRBD2. This CDR3 contains 13 residues. CDR1 is SGHAT and CDR2 is FQNNGV in the germline V gene. J gave up 1 base and V 7 bases, and 1 base lay outside the gene matches. DNA for the CDR3: TGTGCCAGCAAACTAGCGGGCCAAGAGACCCAGTACTTC. It specifies CASKLAGQETQYF.

V usage is TRBV27 and J usage is TRBJ2-7; possibly TRBD1 for D (5 bases). Trimming removed 5 bases from V and 2 bases from J, with 16 bases in between. This CDR3 region has 15 residues. Per the germline V gene, CDR1 is MNHEY and CDR2 is SMNVEV (reference sequence). CDR3 nucleotide sequence: TGTGCCAGCAGTAGGGGTCCAGGGAAGGCCTACGAGCAGTACTTC. Residues: CASSRGPGKAYEQYF.

The rearrangement links TRBV4-1 to TRBJ2-7, with D possibly being TRBD1 (6 bases). Trimming removed 2 bases at V and 7 bases at J, with 21 bases between. CDR3 length equals 16 residues. CDR1 and CDR2 from the germline V gene are MGHRA and YSYEKL. The CDR3 DNA reads TGCGCCAGCAGCCAAAAACCCGTCCCAGGGGACCGAGAGCAGTACTTC. This encodes CASSQKPVPGDREQYF.

The V and J genes are TRBV19 and TRBJ2-1; 13 nucleotides align to TRBD2. Trimming at V came to 6 bases and at J to 13 bases, leaving 6 bases not matched to a gene. The CDR3 sequence is 13 residues long. Germline CDR1 is LNHDA and CDR2 is SQIVND (reference sequence). The CDR3: CASRSLAGGPQFF. The DNA of the CDR3 is TGTGCCAGTAGGTCACTAGCGGGAGGGCCCCAGTTCTTC.

This sequence joins TRBV5-1 and TRBJ2-7; 8 positions match TRBD1. Germline assignment: CDR1 SGHRS and CDR2 YFSETQ. The CDR3 sequence is 15 residues long. V lost 0 bases, J lost 3 bases, and 5 bases stayed unmatched. CDR3: CASSLAEGQVYEQYF. CDR3 coding DNA: TGCGCCAGCAGCTTGGCCGAGGGACAGGTCTACGAGCAGTACTTC.

The genes are TRBV27 and TRBJ2-3; 7 bases align to TRBD1. There are 16 residues in the CDR3. The J segment lost 0 bases and the V segment lost 5 bases, leaving 8 bases of the junction unmatched. Germline V CDR1 and CDR2: MNHEY, SMNVEV (reference sequence). The CDR3 loop reads CASSPRWTGSTDTQYF. CDR3 coding DNA: TGTGCCAGCAGTCCCCGATGGACAGGCAGCACAGATACGCAGTATTTT.

V and J are TRBV7-8 and TRBJ2-7, with TRBD1 matching over 9 bases. Trimming removed 5 bases from V and 2 bases from J; junction bases left unmatched: 4. The V gene's germline CDR1 is SGHVS and CDR2 FQNEAQ. The CDR3 is made up of 14 amino acids. The chain's CDR3 is CASSPRDRAYEQYF. DNA of the CDR3: TGTGCCAGCAGCCCAAGGGACAGGGCCTACGAGCAGTACTTC.

This sequence joins TRBV9 and TRBJ2-7; 9 bases align to TRBD2. This CDR3 contains 15 residues. Unmatched junction bases numbered 3, after V lost 0 bases and J lost 2 bases. Germline lookup yields CDR1 SGDLS and CDR2 YYNGEE. The CDR3 is CASSVGAGGTYEQYF. The DNA for the CDR3 is TGTGCCAGCAGCGTAGGGGCGGGAGGGACCTACGAGCAGTACTTC.

The chain uses TRBV6-1 and TRBJ2-1, with TRBD2 as a possible D gene (6 bases). The CDR3 runs to 14 residues. With 7 bases removed from V and 0 bases from J, the gap between germline ends came to 10 bases. Germline values: CDR1 MNHNS, CDR2 SASEGT. Written as DNA, the CDR3 is TGTGCCAGCACCTCCGGGAGCTCCTACAATGAGCAGTTCTTC. Its translation: CASTSGSSYNEQFF.

The V and J genes are TRBV7-9 and TRBJ2-1; D ambiguous. The CDR3 runs to 16 residues. V lost 5 bases and J lost 8, with 22 bases in between. In germline, CDR1 is SEHNR, CDR2 FQNEAQ (reference sequence). The chain's CDR3 is CASSEWAPVVLDEQFF. The CDR3 DNA sequence: TGTGCCAGCAGCGAGTGGGCGCCCGTAGTTTTGGATGAGCAGTTCTTC.

V gene TRBV6-1 combines with J gene TRBJ2-5; 13 bases fit TRBD2. The CDR3 runs 15 residues. With 6 bases clipped from V and 2 bases from J, the junction kept 3 bases outside the gene matches. Per germline, CDR1 MNHNS and CDR2 SASEGT. The CDR3 is CASRMGLAGQETQYF. CDR3 coding DNA: TGTGCCAGCAGGATGGGACTAGCGGGACAAGAGACCCAGTACTTC.

V is TRBV4-2 and J is TRBJ2-3; unclear D gene. V was clipped by 0 bases and J by 2 bases, with 9 bases between them. The CDR3 is 15 residues long. Germline assignment: CDR1 LGHNA and CDR2 YNFKEQ. CDR3 nucleotide sequence: TGTGCCAGCAGCCAAGAGGTTGCGGTCACAGATACGCAGTATTTT. This translates into CASSQEVAVTDTQYF.

The chain combines TRBV7-9 with TRBJ2-2, with TRBD1 as a possible D gene (6 bases). The germline CDR1 and CDR2 sequences are SEHNR and FQNEAQ (reference sequence). Trimming cost V 4 bases and J 11 bases, with 14 bases left between them. CDR3 length: 13 residues. Here the CDR3 reads CASSSQGHSELFF. The DNA of the CDR3 is TGTGCCAGCAGCTCGCAGGGACATAGCGAGCTGTTTTTT.

This chain connects TRBV7-8 to TRBJ1-2, with D uncertain. CDR1 and CDR2 (germline): SGHVS, FQNEAQ. CDR3 size: 18 residues. The V and J ends lost 1 base and 0 bases respectively, with 18 bases between them. Written as DNA, the CDR3 is TGTGCCAGCAGCTTAGGTATTGGCAGTTCCGGAGCTAACTATGGCTACACCTTC. It specifies CASSLGIGSSGANYGYTF.

The V gene is TRBV5-4, the J gene TRBJ2-5; D possibly corresponds to TRBD1 (6 bases). With 5 bases removed from V and 5 bases from J, the gap between germline ends came to 13 bases. This CDR3 spans 13 amino acids. Germline V CDR1 and CDR2: SGHNT, YYREEE (reference sequence). The CDR3 loop is CASSSDSGETQYF. The CDR3 coding sequence is TGTGCCAGCAGTTCGGACAGTGGGGAGACCCAGTACTTC.

The chain employs TRBV2 and TRBJ2-1; 11 nucleotides match TRBD2. The length of the CDR3 is 15 residues. Per germline, CDR1 SNHLY and CDR2 FYNNEI. With V trimmed by 3 bases and J by 4 bases, 2 bases remained unmatched. Here the CDR3 reads CASSDRLAGYNEQFF. The CDR3 region has the DNA TGTGCCAGCAGTGATAGACTAGCGGGATACAATGAGCAGTTCTTC. The complete variable domain, with remaining parts taken from reference TRBV2 and TRBJ2-1, reads EPEVTQTPSHQVTQMGQEVILRCVPISNHLYFYWYRQILGQKVEFLVSFYNNEISEKSEIFDDQFSVERPDGSNFTLKIRSTKLEDSAMYFCASSDRLAGYNEQFFGPGTRLTVL.

The chain recombines TRBV7-8 with TRBJ1-5, with TRBD1 matching over 7 bases. This CDR3 has 15 residues. Germline V gene data show CDR1 as SGHVS and CDR2 as FQNEAQ. The V gene end was trimmed by 2 bases and the J gene end by 6 bases; junction bases not matched to a gene: 7. The CDR3 coding sequence is TGTGCCAGCAGCTTAACATCGACAGGGTCTCAGCCCCAGCATTTT. It specifies CASSLTSTGSQPQHF.

The genes are TRBV25-1 and TRBJ2-5, with no clear D. Germline CDR1 and CDR2: MGHDK and SYGVNS. There are 12 residues in the CDR3. The V end lost 0 bases, the J end lost 5 bases, and 4 bases lay between the germline ends. The chain's CDR3 is CASSEYAETQYF. In DNA, the CDR3 is TGTGCCAGCAGTGAATATGCGGAGACCCAGTACTTC.

J is TRBJ2-5 and V is TRBV7-9; D possibly corresponds to TRBD2 (6 bases). This CDR3 has 13 residues. In germline, CDR1 is SEHNR, CDR2 FQNEAQ (reference sequence). The V gene lost 4 bases and the J gene lost 2 bases, with 8 bases spanning the gap. The CDR3: CASSSTSQETQYF. The CDR3 nucleotides read TGTGCCAGCAGCTCGACTAGTCAAGAGACCCAGTACTTC.

The rearrangement links TRBV19 to TRBJ1-3; D perhaps matches TRBD1 (5 bases). Germline assignment: CDR1 LNHDA and CDR2 SQIVND (reference sequence). V was pared by 3 bases and J by 4 bases, with 19 bases between. The CDR3 is 17 residues long. The DNA for the CDR3 is TGTGCCAGTAGTATGCTGGCGGCCGTGGGGCCGGGAAACACCATATATTTT. Protein: CASSMLAAVGPGNTIYF.

The chain is built from TRBV4-1 and TRBJ2-2, with 12 nucleotides matching TRBD2. Germline values: CDR1 MGHRA, CDR2 YSYEKL. The junction had 7 bases not matched to a gene; V was cut back by 6 bases and J by 11 bases. The CDR3 is 14 amino acids. The CDR3 region is CASRRLAGARELFF. The CDR3 DNA reads as TGCGCCAGCAGAAGACTAGCGGGGGCTCGCGAGCTGTTTTTT.

V usage is TRBV7-7 and J usage is TRBJ2-5, with a weak D call TRBD2 (6 bases). Trimming pared 5 bases from V and 2 bases from J, leaving 9 bases between. The germline V gene has CDR1 SSHAT and CDR2 FNYEAQ (reference sequence). This CDR3 comprises 13 residues. As DNA, the CDR3 is TGTGCCAGCAGCGAGGACTATCAAGAGACCCAGTACTTC. Protein sequence: CASSEDYQETQYF.

This clone showed up just once. The chain carries TRBV6-1 and TRBJ1-3; TRBD1 might be the D (6 bases). In germline, CDR1 is MNHNS, CDR2 SASEGT. Trimming removed 2 bases at V and 3 bases at J, with 20 bases between. This CDR3 has 18 residues. The CDR3 reads CASSETPPSTGFGNTIYF. The CDR3 DNA reads as TGTGCCAGCAGTGAAACCCCCCCATCGACAGGCTTTGGAAACACCATATATTTT.